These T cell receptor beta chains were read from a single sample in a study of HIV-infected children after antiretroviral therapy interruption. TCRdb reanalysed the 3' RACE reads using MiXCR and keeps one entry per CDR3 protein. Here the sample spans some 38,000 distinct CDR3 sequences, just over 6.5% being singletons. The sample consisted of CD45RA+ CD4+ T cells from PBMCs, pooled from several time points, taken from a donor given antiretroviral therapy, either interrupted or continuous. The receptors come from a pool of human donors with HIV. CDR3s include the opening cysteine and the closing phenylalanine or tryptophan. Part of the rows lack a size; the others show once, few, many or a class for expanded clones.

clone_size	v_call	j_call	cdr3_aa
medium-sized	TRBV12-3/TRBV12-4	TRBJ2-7	CASSFGEDPYF
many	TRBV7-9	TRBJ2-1	CASSSPTFF
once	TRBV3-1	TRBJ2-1	CASSPRTQGLYNEQFF
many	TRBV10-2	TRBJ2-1	CASSEFPSTSHNEQFF
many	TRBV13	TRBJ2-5	CASSLGSNQDTQYF
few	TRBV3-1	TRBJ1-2	CASSPKGRPNYGYTF
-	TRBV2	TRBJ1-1	CARTKQGWDTEAFF
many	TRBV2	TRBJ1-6	CASSEGGRNSPLHF
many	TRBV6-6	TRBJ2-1	CASRDEGRRRSYNEQFF
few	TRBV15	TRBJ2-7	CATSRRQGGDEQYF
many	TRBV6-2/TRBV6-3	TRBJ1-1	CASSFLATEAFF
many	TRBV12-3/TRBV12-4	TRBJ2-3	CATRTLPSTDTQYF
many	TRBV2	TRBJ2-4	CASRRPYSGGRLAKNIQYF
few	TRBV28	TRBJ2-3	CASSLISGPTWPDTQYF
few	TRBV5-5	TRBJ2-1	CASSLAGAIVLF
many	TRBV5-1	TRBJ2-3	CASSSTSGGTYTDTQYF
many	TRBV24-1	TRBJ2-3	CATSDPPNTDTQYF
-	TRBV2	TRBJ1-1	CASSEARTNTEAFF
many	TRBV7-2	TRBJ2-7	CASSEMGPSYEQYF
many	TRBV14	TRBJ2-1	CASSQDLQDRAYNEQFF
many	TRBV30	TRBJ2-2	CAWSLGTSNTGQLYF
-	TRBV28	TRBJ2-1	CASSKMWVEQFF
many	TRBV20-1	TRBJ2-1	CSAPSEGLAGNEQFF
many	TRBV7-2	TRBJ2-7	CASSVDSTVSYEQYF
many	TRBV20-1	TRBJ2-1	CSARGGLAGVKSSYEQFF
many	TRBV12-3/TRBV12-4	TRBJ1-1	CASRGQGDTEVFF
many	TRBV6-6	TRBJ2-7	CATGQRSYEQYF
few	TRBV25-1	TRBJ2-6	CASSLTSGANVLTF
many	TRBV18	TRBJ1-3	CASSPDRTGNTIYF
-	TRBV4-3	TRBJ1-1	CASSQMGGNTEAFF
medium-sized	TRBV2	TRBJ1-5	CASSARDLNQPQHF
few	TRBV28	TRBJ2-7	CASSSGIGTGGMSSYEQYF
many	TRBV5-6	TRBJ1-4	CASSLSPTTNEKLFF
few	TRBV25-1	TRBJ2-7	CASSTGGAYEQYF
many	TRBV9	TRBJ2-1	CATYRTAPNEQFF
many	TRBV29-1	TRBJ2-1	CSVRRGSNEQFF
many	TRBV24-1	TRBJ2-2	CATSDTTGAHTGELFF
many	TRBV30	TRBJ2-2	CAWTEGLGAGTGELFF
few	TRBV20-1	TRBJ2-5	CSARDPGLETQYF
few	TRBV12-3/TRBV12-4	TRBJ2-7	CASSLGPLRRRGRDEQYF
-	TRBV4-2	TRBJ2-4	CASSQDRRGSQNTLYF
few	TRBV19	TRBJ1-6	CASSILAGDTNNSPLHF
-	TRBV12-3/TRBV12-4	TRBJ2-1	CASTFLAGVGNEQFF
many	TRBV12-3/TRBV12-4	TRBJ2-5	CASSLGRTGGRETQYF
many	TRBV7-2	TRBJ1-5	CASSLVGSNQPQHF
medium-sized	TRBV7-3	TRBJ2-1	CASSPRDVPNEQFF
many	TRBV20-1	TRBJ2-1	CSASRGSGTYEQFF
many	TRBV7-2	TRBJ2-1	CASSLVSEQFF
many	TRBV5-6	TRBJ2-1	CASSWRDRVGNEQFF
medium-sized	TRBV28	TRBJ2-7	CASSRDWGYEQYF
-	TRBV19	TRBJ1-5	CASSISTQGGQPQHF
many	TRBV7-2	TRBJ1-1	CASSSRWGANTEAFF
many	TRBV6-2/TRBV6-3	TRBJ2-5	CASSRRSPRTGIGETQYF
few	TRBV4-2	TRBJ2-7	CASSSRVDEQYF
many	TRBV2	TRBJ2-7	CASSSRDRGREQYF
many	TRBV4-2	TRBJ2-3	CASSRLAGGNGPSDTQYF
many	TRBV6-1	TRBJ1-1	CASTLGGSGTEAFF